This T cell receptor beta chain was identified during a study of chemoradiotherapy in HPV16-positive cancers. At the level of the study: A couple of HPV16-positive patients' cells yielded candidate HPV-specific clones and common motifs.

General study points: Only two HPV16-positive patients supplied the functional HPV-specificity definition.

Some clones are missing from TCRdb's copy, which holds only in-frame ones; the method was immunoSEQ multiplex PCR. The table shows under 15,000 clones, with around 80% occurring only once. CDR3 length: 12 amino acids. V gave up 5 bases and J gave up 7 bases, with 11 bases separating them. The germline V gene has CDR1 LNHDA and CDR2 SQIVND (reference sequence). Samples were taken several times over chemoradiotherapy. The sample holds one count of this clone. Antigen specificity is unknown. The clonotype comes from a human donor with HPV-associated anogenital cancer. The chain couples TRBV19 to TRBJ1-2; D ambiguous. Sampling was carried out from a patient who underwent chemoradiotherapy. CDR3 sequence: CASSPNRIGYTF. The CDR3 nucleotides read TGTGCCAGTAGTCCAAACCGGATTGGCTACACCTTC.